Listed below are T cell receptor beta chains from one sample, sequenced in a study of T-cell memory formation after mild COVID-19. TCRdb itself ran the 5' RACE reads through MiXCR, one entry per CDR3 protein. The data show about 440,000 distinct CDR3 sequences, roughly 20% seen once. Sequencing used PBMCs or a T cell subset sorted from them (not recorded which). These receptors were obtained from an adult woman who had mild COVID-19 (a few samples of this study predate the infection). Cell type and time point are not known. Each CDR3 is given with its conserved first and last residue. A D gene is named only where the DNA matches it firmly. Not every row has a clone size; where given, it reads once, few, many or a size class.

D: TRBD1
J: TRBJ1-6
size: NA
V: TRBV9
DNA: TGTGCCAGCAGCCCCCGGACAGGCGATAATTCACCCCTCCACTTT
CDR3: CASSPRTGDNSPLHF

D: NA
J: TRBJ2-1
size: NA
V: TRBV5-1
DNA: TGCGCCAGCAGCACTAGTGCAAGCTCCTACAATGAGCAGTTCTTC
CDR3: CASSTSASSYNEQFF

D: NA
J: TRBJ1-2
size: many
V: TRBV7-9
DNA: TGTGCCAGCAGCTTACAGGAGCCTATAATTGGCTACACCTTC
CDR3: CASSLQEPIIGYTF

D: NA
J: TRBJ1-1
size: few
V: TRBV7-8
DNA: TGTGCCAGCAGCCTTTACACGGGGCCGGACACTGAAGCTTTCTTT
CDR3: CASSLYTGPDTEAFF

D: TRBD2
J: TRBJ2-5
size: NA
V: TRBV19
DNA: TGTGCCAGTAGTACCCGGACTAGCGGGGCGGAGACCCAGTACTTC
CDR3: CASSTRTSGAETQYF

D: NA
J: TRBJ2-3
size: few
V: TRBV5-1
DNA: TGCGCCAGCAGCCCAGGGATCGATACGCAGTATTTT
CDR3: CASSPGIDTQYF

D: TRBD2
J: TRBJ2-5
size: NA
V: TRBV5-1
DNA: TGCGCCAGCTCCACCTCTAGCGGGGTTGATGAGACCCAGTACTTC
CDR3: CASSTSSGVDETQYF

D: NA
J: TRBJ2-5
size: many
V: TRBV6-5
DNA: TGTGCCAGCAGTAACCAAGAGACCCAGTACTTC
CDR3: CASSNQETQYF

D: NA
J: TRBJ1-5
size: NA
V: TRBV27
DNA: TGTGCCAGCAGCCTGACAGTTCCCCCTAGCAATCAGCCCCAGCATTTT
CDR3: CASSLTVPPSNQPQHF

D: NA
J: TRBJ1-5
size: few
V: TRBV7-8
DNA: TGTGCCAGCAGCTTAGGTCCAGAGGGGCTGGGGGGCAATCAGCCCCAGCATTTT
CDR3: CASSLGPEGLGGNQPQHF

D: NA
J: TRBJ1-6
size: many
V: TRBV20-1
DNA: TGCAGTGCTAGAGACGACGGCAGGGGCTTTAGTTCACCCCTCCACTTT
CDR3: CSARDDGRGFSSPLHF

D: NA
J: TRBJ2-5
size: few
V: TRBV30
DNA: TGTGCCTGGTGTATGACGGGAGAGACCCAGTACTTC
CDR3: CAWCMTGETQYF

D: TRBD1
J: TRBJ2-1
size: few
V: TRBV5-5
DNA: TGTGCCAGCAGCTTGGGAGGACAGGTCCTTAATGAGCAGTTCTTC
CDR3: CASSLGGQVLNEQFF

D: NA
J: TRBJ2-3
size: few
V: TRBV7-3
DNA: TGTGCCAGCAGCCCGGAGGTGGCGCGCGGAGATACGCAGTATTTT
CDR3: CASSPEVARGDTQYF

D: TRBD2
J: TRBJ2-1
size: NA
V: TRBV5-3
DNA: TGTGCCAGAAGCTGGGGACTAGCGGGGGAATACAATGAGCAGTTCTTC
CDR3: CARSWGLAGEYNEQFF

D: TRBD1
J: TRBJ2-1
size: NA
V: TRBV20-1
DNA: TGCAGTGCAGAAGGACAGGGCAAAGGCAATGAGCAGTTCTTC
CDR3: CSAEGQGKGNEQFF

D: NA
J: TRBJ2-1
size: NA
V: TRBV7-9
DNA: TGTGCCAGCAGCTTGGGGCTTATCGGTGAGCAGTTCTTC
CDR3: CASSLGLIGEQFF

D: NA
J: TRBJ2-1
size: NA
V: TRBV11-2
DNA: TGTGCCAGCAGCTTAAGTGGTAGGAATTTCGATGAGCAGTTCTTC
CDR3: CASSLSGRNFDEQFF

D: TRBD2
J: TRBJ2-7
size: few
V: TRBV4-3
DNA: TGCGCCAGCAGCCAAGGACCTAGTATCCAGCGGGAGGGCCGCTACGAGCAGTACTTC
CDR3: CASSQGPSIQREGRYEQYF

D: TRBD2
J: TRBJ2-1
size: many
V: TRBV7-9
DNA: TGTGCCAGCAACGCGTATAGCGGGAGCTCCTACAATGAGCAGTTCTTC
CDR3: CASNAYSGSSYNEQFF

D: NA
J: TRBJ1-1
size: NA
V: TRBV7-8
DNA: TGTGCCAGCAGCTTGCTGAGGTCGGGAGGGGGTGCCACTGAAGCTTTCTTT
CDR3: CASSLLRSGGGATEAFF

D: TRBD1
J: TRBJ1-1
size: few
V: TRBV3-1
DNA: TGTGCCAGCAGCCGCGGACAGGGAGTAACAACTGAAGCTTTCTTT
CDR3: CASSRGQGVTTEAFF

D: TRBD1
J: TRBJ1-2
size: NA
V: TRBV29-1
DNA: TGCAGCGCACGACCACCGGGACAGGGGGCGCGAGGCTACACCTTC
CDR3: CSARPPGQGARGYTF

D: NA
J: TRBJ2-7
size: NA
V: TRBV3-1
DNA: TGTGCCAGCAGCCAAGATGCGGCCCACGAGCAGTACTTC
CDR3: CASSQDAAHEQYF

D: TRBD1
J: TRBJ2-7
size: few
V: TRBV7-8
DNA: TGTGCCAGCAGCTTACGACCGGGACAGTCCTCCTACGAGCAGTACTTC
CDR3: CASSLRPGQSSYEQYF

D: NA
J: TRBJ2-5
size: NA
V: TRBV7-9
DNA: TGTGCCAGCAGTCTAGACACCTGGACAGAGACCCAGTACTTC
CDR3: CASSLDTWTETQYF

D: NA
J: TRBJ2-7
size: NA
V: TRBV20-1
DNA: TGCAGTGCTAGGCGGCAGGGAGACTCCTACGAGCAGTACTTC
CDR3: CSARRQGDSYEQYF

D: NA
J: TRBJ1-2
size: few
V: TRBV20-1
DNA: TGCAGTGCTAGGGACCTTTATGGCTACACCTTC
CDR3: CSARDLYGYTF

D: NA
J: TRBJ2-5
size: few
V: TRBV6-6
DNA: TGTGCCAGCAGTATTATAGAGACCCAGTACTTC
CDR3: CASSIIETQYF

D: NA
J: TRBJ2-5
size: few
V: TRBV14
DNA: TGTGCCAGCAGCCAAGCCGGACAGTCCATCAGGGAGACCCAGTACTTC
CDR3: CASSQAGQSIRETQYF

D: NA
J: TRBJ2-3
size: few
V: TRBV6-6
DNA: TGTGCCAGCAGTCCCGGGTTAGCCGACACAGATACGCAGTATTTT
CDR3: CASSPGLADTDTQYF

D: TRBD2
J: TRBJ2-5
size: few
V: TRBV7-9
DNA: TGTGCCAGCCAAATACCGGGGGGGATGGAGACCCAGTACTTC
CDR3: CASQIPGGMETQYF

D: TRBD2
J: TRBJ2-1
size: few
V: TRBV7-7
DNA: TGTGCCAGCAGCCCAATAGCGGGGGCCCCCTACAATGAGCAGTTCTTC
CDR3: CASSPIAGAPYNEQFF

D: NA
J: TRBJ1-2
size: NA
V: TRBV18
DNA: TGTGCCAGCTCACCGCCGGAGAGGGTTCGTGGTGGCTACACCTTC
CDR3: CASSPPERVRGGYTF

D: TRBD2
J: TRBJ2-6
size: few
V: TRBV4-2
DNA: TGTGCCAGCAGCCAATGGGGACTAGCGGGGCCGAGCTCTGGGGCCAACGTCCTGACTTTC
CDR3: CASSQWGLAGPSSGANVLTF

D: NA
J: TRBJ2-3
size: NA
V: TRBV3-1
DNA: TGTGCCAGCAGCCCCTCTAGAGTCCGACTAGTAATCACAGATACGCAGTATTTT
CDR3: CASSPSRVRLVITDTQYF

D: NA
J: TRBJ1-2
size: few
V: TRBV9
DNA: TGTGCCAGCAGCGTAGGAGTGGGACGCTATGGCTACACCTTC
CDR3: CASSVGVGRYGYTF

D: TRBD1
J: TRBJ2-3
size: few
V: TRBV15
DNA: TGTGCCACCGGACGGGACAGGGGTGCAGATACGCAGTATTTT
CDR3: CATGRDRGADTQYF

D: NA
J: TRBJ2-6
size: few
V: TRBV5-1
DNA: TGCGCCAGCAGTGCGGCCCCGGGTTTTGGGGCCAACGTCCTGACTTTC
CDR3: CASSAAPGFGANVLTF

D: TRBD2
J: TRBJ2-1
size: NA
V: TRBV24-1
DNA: TGTGCCACCAGTGATTTGACTAGCGGGAGGGCCCCAGACGAGCAGTTCTTC
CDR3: CATSDLTSGRAPDEQFF

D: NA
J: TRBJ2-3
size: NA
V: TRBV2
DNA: TGTGCCAGCAGTCAGTCAGGAATCGGAGATACGCAGTATTTT
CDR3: CASSQSGIGDTQYF